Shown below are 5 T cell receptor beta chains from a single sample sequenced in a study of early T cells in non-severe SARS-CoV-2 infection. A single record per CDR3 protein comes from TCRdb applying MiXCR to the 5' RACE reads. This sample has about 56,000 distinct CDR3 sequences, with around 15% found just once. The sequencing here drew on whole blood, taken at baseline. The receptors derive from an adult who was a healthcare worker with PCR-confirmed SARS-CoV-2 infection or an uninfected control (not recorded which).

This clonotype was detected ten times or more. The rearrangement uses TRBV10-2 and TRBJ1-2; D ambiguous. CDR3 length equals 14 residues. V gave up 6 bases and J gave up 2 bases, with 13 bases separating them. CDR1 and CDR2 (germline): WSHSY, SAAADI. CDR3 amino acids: CASSPGRLNYGYTF. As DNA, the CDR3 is TGCGCCAGCAGCCCCGGACGGTTGAACTATGGCTACACCTTC.

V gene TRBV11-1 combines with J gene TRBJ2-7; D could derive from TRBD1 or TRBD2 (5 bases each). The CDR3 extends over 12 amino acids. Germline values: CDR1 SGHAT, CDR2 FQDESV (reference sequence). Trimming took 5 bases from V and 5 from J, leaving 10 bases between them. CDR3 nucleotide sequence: TGTGCCAGCAGCCTGGGACGAGACGAGCAGTACTTC. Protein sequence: CASSLGRDEQYF.

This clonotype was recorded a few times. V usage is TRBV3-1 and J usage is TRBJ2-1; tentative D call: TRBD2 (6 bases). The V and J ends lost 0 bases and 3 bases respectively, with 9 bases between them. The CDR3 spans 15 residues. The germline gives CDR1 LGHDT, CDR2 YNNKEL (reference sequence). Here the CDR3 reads CASSQDLEGYNEQFF. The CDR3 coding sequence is TGTGCCAGCAGCCAAGATTTGGAGGGCTACAATGAGCAGTTCTTC.

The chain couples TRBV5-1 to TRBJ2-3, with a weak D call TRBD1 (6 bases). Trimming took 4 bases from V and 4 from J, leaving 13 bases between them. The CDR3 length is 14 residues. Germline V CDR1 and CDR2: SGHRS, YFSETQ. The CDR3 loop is CASSPLGGPDTQYF. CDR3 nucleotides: TGCGCCAGCAGCCCCCTTGGGGGCCCAGATACGCAGTATTTT. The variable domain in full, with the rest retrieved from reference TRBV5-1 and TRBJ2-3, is KAGVTQTPRYLIKTRGQQVTLSCSPISGHRSVSWYQQTPGQGLQFLFEYFSETQRNKGNFPGRFSGRQFSNSRSEMNVSTLELGDSALYLCASSPLGGPDTQYFGPGTRLTVL.

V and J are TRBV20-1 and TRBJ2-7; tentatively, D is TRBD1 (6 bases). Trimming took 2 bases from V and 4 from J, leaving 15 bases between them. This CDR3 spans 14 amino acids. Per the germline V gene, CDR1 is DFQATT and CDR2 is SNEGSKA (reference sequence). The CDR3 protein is CSARPGHFLYEQYF. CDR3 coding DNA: TGCAGTGCTAGACCGGGACACTTCTTATACGAGCAGTACTTC.